This is a list of T cell receptor beta chains from one sample in a study of vaccination and CD4 T cells after COVID-19. What these receptors recognize is not known. MiXCR was run by TCRdb on the PCR reads, yielding one entry per CDR3 protein. The table has roughly 19,000 distinct CDR3 sequences, 58% seen once; the top ten hold 5.5% to 8.5%. This specimen consisted of CD4+ T cells from blood, cultured in vitro, obtained before SARS-CoV-2 vaccination. The receptors come from a human donor who had recovered from COVID-19. CDR3s include the opening cysteine and the closing phenylalanine or tryptophan. Fields, in order: V gene, clone size, J gene, CDR3 protein. Clone size is shown for a subset of rows, as once, few, many or a class of expanded clone.

v_call: TRBV12-3/TRBV12-4
clone_size: few
j_call: TRBJ2-7
cdr3_aa: CASTLSGSLYEQYF

v_call: TRBV6-5
clone_size: NA
j_call: TRBJ1-3
cdr3_aa: CASSYDRSESTIYF

v_call: TRBV6-1
clone_size: few
j_call: TRBJ1-1
cdr3_aa: CASSEGQGARGTEAFF

v_call: TRBV27
clone_size: few
j_call: TRBJ1-5
cdr3_aa: CASRSSRNQPQHF

v_call: TRBV6-1
clone_size: few
j_call: TRBJ1-2
cdr3_aa: CASGRPGDGYTF

v_call: TRBV28
clone_size: NA
j_call: TRBJ1-5
cdr3_aa: CASSPLSNQPQHF

v_call: TRBV6-5
clone_size: few
j_call: TRBJ1-2
cdr3_aa: CASSYSRTGTAINYGYTF

v_call: TRBV5-1
clone_size: NA
j_call: TRBJ2-7
cdr3_aa: CASSLEGYEQYF

v_call: TRBV6-1
clone_size: NA
j_call: TRBJ2-5
cdr3_aa: CASSEDQGAYQETQYF

v_call: TRBV20-1
clone_size: few
j_call: TRBJ2-3
cdr3_aa: CSARDPGRGDTQYF

v_call: TRBV7-2
clone_size: few
j_call: TRBJ1-2
cdr3_aa: CASSLTPTGGYTF

v_call: TRBV5-4
clone_size: NA
j_call: TRBJ2-3
cdr3_aa: CASSRGLAGLTDTQYF

v_call: TRBV20-1
clone_size: NA
j_call: TRBJ1-6
cdr3_aa: CSARSGTGRGNSPLHF

v_call: TRBV20-1
clone_size: NA
j_call: TRBJ1-3
cdr3_aa: CSAGPSGGTGNTIYF

v_call: TRBV28
clone_size: NA
j_call: TRBJ2-1
cdr3_aa: CASSAGTSGFNEQFF

v_call: TRBV28
clone_size: NA
j_call: TRBJ1-5
cdr3_aa: CASSFGRLGLQGVNQPQHF

v_call: TRBV19
clone_size: NA
j_call: TRBJ2-5
cdr3_aa: CASSIGSSETQYF

v_call: TRBV11-2
clone_size: few
j_call: TRBJ1-6
cdr3_aa: CASSSGQGSNSPLHF

v_call: TRBV6-1
clone_size: NA
j_call: TRBJ1-5
cdr3_aa: CASSQTGRASRDQPQHF

v_call: TRBV10-3
clone_size: NA
j_call: TRBJ2-7
cdr3_aa: CAISENGDNEQYF

v_call: TRBV28
clone_size: NA
j_call: TRBJ1-2
cdr3_aa: CASSPGTGKFSGYTF

v_call: TRBV6-5
clone_size: NA
j_call: TRBJ1-2
cdr3_aa: CASSSTGAHYGYTF

v_call: TRBV5-4
clone_size: NA
j_call: TRBJ2-4
cdr3_aa: CASSRDWGGPNIQYF

v_call: TRBV2
clone_size: few
j_call: TRBJ1-5
cdr3_aa: CASSVFRGDQPQHF

v_call: TRBV27
clone_size: few
j_call: TRBJ1-5
cdr3_aa: CATRSLPGQPQHF

v_call: TRBV20-1
clone_size: few
j_call: TRBJ1-2
cdr3_aa: CSASRGRDYGYTF

v_call: TRBV7-9
clone_size: few
j_call: TRBJ1-6
cdr3_aa: CASSFVQGNSPLHF

v_call: TRBV6-5
clone_size: NA
j_call: TRBJ2-7
cdr3_aa: CASSYLSRQGYEQYF

v_call: TRBV28
clone_size: NA
j_call: TRBJ2-1
cdr3_aa: CASSFNLYNEQFF

v_call: TRBV5-4
clone_size: NA
j_call: TRBJ2-5
cdr3_aa: CASRPGQQETQYF

v_call: TRBV7-9
clone_size: NA
j_call: TRBJ2-3
cdr3_aa: CANSSRLAGATDTQYF

v_call: TRBV7-6
clone_size: few
j_call: TRBJ2-2
cdr3_aa: CASSLADRANGELFF

v_call: TRBV21-1
clone_size: medium-sized
j_call: TRBJ2-7
cdr3_aa: CASSSRDRQLANPYEQYF

v_call: TRBV20-1
clone_size: NA
j_call: TRBJ2-7
cdr3_aa: CSARASGRGRSSPYEQYF

v_call: TRBV6-1
clone_size: NA
j_call: TRBJ2-1
cdr3_aa: CASSRLAGVAYNEQFF

v_call: TRBV20-1
clone_size: NA
j_call: TRBJ2-2
cdr3_aa: CSAGAGGTGELFF

v_call: TRBV2
clone_size: few
j_call: TRBJ1-1
cdr3_aa: CASSEIGQGAAFF

v_call: TRBV6-2/TRBV6-3
clone_size: NA
j_call: TRBJ2-7
cdr3_aa: CASSYYGTSGKSSYEQYF

v_call: TRBV7-2
clone_size: NA
j_call: TRBJ1-2
cdr3_aa: CASSSGQGDYGYTF

v_call: TRBV6-1
clone_size: few
j_call: TRBJ2-3
cdr3_aa: CASSSGKWAAGTSETATQYF

v_call: TRBV6-1
clone_size: NA
j_call: TRBJ1-2
cdr3_aa: CASGTGSGYTF